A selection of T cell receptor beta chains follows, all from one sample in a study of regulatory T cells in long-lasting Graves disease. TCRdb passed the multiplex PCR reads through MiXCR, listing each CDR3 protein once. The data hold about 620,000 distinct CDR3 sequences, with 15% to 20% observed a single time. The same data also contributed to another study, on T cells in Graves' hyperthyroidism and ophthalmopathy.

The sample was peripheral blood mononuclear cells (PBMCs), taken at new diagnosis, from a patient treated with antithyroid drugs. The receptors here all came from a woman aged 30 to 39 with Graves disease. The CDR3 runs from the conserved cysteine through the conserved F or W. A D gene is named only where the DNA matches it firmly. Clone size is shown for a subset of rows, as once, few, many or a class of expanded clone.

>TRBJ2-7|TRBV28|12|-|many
TGTGCCAGCAGCTTAACGGTCTACGAGCAGTACTTC
CASSLTVYEQYF
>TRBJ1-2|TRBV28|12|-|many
TGTGCCAGCAGGGACAGTAACTATGGCTACACCTTC
CASRDSNYGYTF
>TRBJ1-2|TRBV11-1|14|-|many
TGTGCCAGCAGCTTAACCAGGGGAGACTATGGCTACACCTTC
CASSLTRGDYGYTF
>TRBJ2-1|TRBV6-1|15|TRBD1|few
TGTGCCAGCAGTCCTGACAGGGTACGTTTCAATGAGCAGTTCTTC
CASSPDRVRFNEQFF
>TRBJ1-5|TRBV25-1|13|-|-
TGTGCCAGCAGACAGGGCACTAATCAGCCCCAGCATTTT
CASRQGTNQPQHF
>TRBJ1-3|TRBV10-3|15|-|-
TGTGCCATCAGTGAGCGTACAGGGACTGGAAACACCATATATTTT
CAISERTGTGNTIYF
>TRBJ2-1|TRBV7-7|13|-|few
TGTGCTAGCAGCTTAGGGAAGGGTAGGGAGCAGTTCTTC
CASSLGKGREQFF
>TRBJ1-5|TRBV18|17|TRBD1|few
TGTGCCAGCTCACCACTGGTGAACGGACAGGGCGAGCAGCCCCAGCATTTT
CASSPLVNGQGEQPQHF
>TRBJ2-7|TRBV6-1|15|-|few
TGTGCCAGCAGCCGAACCGTCGGGGGCATCTACGAGCAGTACTTC
CASSRTVGGIYEQYF
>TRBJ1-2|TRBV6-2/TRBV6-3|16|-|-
TGTGCCAGCAGCAGAGCTTTCCGGGACAAGATCTATGGCTACACCTTC
CASSRAFRDKIYGYTF
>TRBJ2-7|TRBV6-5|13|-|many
TGTGCCAGCAGTTACACGACCGGGTACGAGCAGTACTTC
CASSYTTGYEQYF
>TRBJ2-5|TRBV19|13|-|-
TGTGCCAGTAGTATAACCAGGGAAGAGACCCAGTACTTC
CASSITREETQYF
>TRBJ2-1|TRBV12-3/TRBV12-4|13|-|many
TGTGCCAGCAGCTTCTATAGTGACAATGAGCAGTTCTTC
CASSFYSDNEQFF
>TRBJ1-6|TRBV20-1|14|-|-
TGCAGTGCTAGCAACCCCGCAAGGAATTCACCCCTCCACTTT
CSASNPARNSPLHF
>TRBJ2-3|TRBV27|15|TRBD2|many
TGTGCCAGCAGACGAGCGGGAGGGCCAGGAGATACGCAGTATTTT
CASRRAGGPGDTQYF
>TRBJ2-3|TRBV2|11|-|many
TGTGCCAGCAGTGACCGAGATACGCAGTATTTT
CASSDRDTQYF
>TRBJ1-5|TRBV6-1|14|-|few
TGTGCCAGCATGATAGGGGGGACCAATCAGCCCCAGCATTTT
CASMIGGTNQPQHF
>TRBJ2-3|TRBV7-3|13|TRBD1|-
TGTGCCAGCAGCTATAACAGGGGGGATACGCAGTATTTT
CASSYNRGDTQYF
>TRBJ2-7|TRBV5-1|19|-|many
TGCGCCAGCAGCCTACACCCACGCACGACAGGACTTGTTGGCTACGAGCAGTACTTC
CASSLHPRTTGLVGYEQYF
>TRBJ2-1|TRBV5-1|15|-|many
TGCGCCAGCAGCTTGGGTCAGGGAGCCCACAATGAGCAGTTCTTC
CASSLGQGAHNEQFF
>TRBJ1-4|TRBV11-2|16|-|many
TGTGCCAGCAGCTTAGATAACTGGGTCGGAAGTCGGGAACTGTTTTTT
CASSLDNWVGSRELFF
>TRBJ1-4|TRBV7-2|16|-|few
TGTGCCAGCAGCTTAGGATTTAGGGGCTCTAATGAAAAACTGTTTTTT
CASSLGFRGSNEKLFF
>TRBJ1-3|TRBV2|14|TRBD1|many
TGTGCCAGCAGGGGACAGGGCTCTGGAAACACCATATATTTT
CASRGQGSGNTIYF
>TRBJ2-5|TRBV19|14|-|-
TGTGCCACTGGGGATTCGGGAGTTACGGAGACCCAGTACTTC
CATGDSGVTETQYF
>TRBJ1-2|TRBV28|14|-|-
TGTGCCAGCAGTTTACGGGGGGCTGGCTATGGCTACACCTTC
CASSLRGAGYGYTF
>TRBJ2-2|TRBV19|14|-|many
TGTGCCAGTTCCACCGGGGGCACCACCGGGGAGCTGTTTTTT
CASSTGGTTGELFF
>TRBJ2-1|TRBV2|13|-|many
TGTGCCAGCAGTTCTGGGATATACAATGAGCAGTTCTTC
CASSSGIYNEQFF
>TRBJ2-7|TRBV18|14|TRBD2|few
TGTGCCAGCTCATCAGACCGGGGGGGCTACGAGCAGTACTTC
CASSSDRGGYEQYF
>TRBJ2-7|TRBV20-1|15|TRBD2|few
TGCAGCGTTACCTTAGCGGGAGTATTTCCCTACGAGCAGTACTTC
CSVTLAGVFPYEQYF
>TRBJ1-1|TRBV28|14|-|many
TGTGCCAGCAACCCAGGGATATTGAACACTGAAGCTTTCTTT
CASNPGILNTEAFF
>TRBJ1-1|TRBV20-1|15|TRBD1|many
TGCAGTGCTAGCCCCGGGACAGGGATTCGTACTGAAGCTTTCTTT
CSASPGTGIRTEAFF
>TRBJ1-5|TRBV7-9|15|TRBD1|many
TGTGCCAGCAGCAGGACAGGGTCGAGCAATCAGCCCCAGCATTTT
CASSRTGSSNQPQHF
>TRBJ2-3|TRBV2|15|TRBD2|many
TGTGCCAGCAGCGAAGCGGGAGGCCACACAGATACGCAGTATTTT
CASSEAGGHTDTQYF
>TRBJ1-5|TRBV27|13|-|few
TGTGCCAGCTCCGCCAACCCAAATCAGCCCCAGCATTTT
CASSANPNQPQHF
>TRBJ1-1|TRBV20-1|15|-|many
TGCAGTGCTAGAGCCACACCGGAGAGAGGGACTGAAGCTTTCTTT
CSARATPERGTEAFF
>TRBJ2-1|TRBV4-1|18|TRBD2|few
TGCGCCAGCAGCCAAAGAGGGACTAGCGGGACCTCCTACAATGAGCAGTTCTTC
CASSQRGTSGTSYNEQFF
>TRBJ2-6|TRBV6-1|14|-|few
TGTGCCGGGGGGAGCTTTTCTGGGGCCAACGTCCTGACTTTC
CAGGSFSGANVLTF
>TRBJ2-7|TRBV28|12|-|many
TGTGCCAGCAGTTTCAGGTATTCGGTGCTAGACTTC
CASSFRYSVLDF
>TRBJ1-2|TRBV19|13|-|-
TGTGCCAGTAGTCCCAACCGGGTGGGTGGCTACACCTTC
CASSPNRVGGYTF
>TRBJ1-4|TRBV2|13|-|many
TGTGCCAGCAGCGCAAGGGTCGACGAAAAACTGTTTTTT
CASSARVDEKLFF
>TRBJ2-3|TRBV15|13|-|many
TGTGCCACCAGCAGAGTAATGAGAGATACGCAGTATTTT
CATSRVMRDTQYF
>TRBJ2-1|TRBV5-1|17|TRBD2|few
TGCGCCAGCAGCTTGTATAGTACGGGAGGCGCCTACAATGAGCAGTTCTTC
CASSLYSTGGAYNEQFF
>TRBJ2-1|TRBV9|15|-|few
TGTGCCAGCAGCCCCCGACTAGACTCCTACAATGAGCAGTTCTTC
CASSPRLDSYNEQFF
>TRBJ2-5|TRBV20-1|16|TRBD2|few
TGCAGTGCTTCCCGGACTAGCGGAGGGTACCAAGAGACCCAGTACTTC
CSASRTSGGYQETQYF
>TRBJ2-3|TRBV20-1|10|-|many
TGCAGTGCTAGAATAGATACGCAGTATTTT
CSARIDTQYF
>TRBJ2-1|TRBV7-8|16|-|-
TGTGCCAGCAGCTTATATCCCCCGGCCACCAACAATGAGCAGTTCTTC
CASSLYPPATNNEQFF
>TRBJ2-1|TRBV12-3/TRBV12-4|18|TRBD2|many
TGTGCCAGCACTCCGGATACTGGGACTAGCGGGCACTACAATGAGCAGTTCTTC
CASTPDTGTSGHYNEQFF
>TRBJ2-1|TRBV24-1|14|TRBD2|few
TGTGCCACCGGTGTGAATAGCGGGAGCAATGAGCAGTTCTTC
CATGVNSGSNEQFF
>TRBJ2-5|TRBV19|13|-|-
TGTGCCAGTAGTATCCAAGGACAAGAGACCCAGTACTTC
CASSIQGQETQYF
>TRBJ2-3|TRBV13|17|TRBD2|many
TGTGCCAGCAGCTCAGAGGTCCAGCGGGAGCACTCGGATACGCAGTATTTT
CASSSEVQREHSDTQYF
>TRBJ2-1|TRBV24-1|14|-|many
TGTGCCACCAGTGAGGGTCTTAGCTACAATGAGCAGTTCTTC
CATSEGLSYNEQFF
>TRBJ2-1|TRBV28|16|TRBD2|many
TGTGCCAGCAGCCGGACCGGGACTAGCGGGAGACCTGAGCAGTTCTTC
CASSRTGTSGRPEQFF
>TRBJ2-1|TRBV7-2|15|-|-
TGTGCCAGCAGCTTGGTTCTCGACAGATACAATGAGCAGTTCTTC
CASSLVLDRYNEQFF
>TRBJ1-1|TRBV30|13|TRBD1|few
TGTGCCTGGAGAAGGGGGCCGGGTACTGAAGCTTTCTTT
CAWRRGPGTEAFF
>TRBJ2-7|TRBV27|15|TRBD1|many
TGTGCCAGCAGTTATGGGGGACAGGGATCCTACGAGCAGTACTTC
CASSYGGQGSYEQYF
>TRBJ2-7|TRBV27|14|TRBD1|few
TGTGCCAGCAGGGACGACAGGGGCTCCTACGAGCAGTACTTC
CASRDDRGSYEQYF
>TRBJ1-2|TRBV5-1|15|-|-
TGCGCCAGCACCCGCAAGCCATTTTCTAACTATGGCTACACCTTC
CASTRKPFSNYGYTF
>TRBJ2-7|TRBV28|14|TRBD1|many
TGTGCCAGCAGTATCCAGGGGGTAACCTACGAGCAGTACTTC
CASSIQGVTYEQYF
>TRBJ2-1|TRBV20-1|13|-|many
TGCAGTGCTAGACTTAGGGTTCTGCATGAGCAGTTCTTC
CSARLRVLHEQFF